The rows below give T cell receptor beta chains drawn from one sample of a study of blood T cell repertoires in COVID-19. Repertoires were generated with immunoSEQ multiplex PCR, while TCRdb's copy carries only in-frame clones and drops some. The repertoire consists of around 220,000 clones, with 80% to 85% occurring once and the leading ten covering approximately 20%. Source material: peripheral blood. Every receptor here comes from a young man with active or convalescent COVID-19. Both conserved end residues are part of each CDR3. A D gene is named only where the DNA matches it firmly. Some rows mark clone size as missing; the rest say once, few, many or name a class of expanded clone.

-,-,TRBV2,TRBJ2-3,CASSGDSLSLARTDTQYF,TGTGCCAGCAGCGGGGACTCATTGAGTCTCGCTCGCACAGATACGCAGTATTTT
TRBD1,-,TRBV9,TRBJ1-2,CASSLNRGQSGYTF,TGTGCCAGCAGCCTCAACAGGGGGCAAAGTGGCTACACCTTC
-,-,TRBV6-5,TRBJ2-3,CASSRGGALDTQYF,TGTGCCAGCAGTAGAGGGGGGGCACTAGATACGCAGTATTTT
TRBD1,-,TRBV30,TRBJ2-5,CAWKGLDRGQLRETQYF,TGTGCCTGGAAGGGCCTGGACAGGGGGCAGCTCCGGGAGACCCAGTACTTC
TRBD1,-,TRBV28,TRBJ1-1,CASSAAVQGGTEAFF,TGTGCCAGCAGTGCAGCAGTTCAGGGGGGCACTGAAGCTTTCTTT
TRBD1,-,TRBV5-3,TRBJ1-3,CARSSAGTGEYSGNTIYF,TGTGCCAGAAGCTCGGCCGGGACAGGGGAGTATTCTGGAAACACCATATATTTT
-,-,TRBV19,TRBJ1-1,CASSRSWAEAFF,TGTGCCAGTTCGAGGTCCTGGGCTGAAGCTTTCTTT
TRBD1,-,TRBV24-1,TRBJ2-1,CATRDSTHNEQFF,TGTGCCACCCGGGACAGTACCCACAATGAGCAGTTCTTC
-,-,TRBV15,TRBJ1-4,CATSREQRGEKLFF,TGTGCCACCAGCAGAGAGCAGCGGGGTGAAAAACTGTTTTTT
-,-,TRBV11-2,TRBJ2-5,CASSLGLETQYF,TGTGCCAGCAGCTTAGGACTAGAGACCCAGTACTTC
TRBD1,-,TRBV28,TRBJ2-5,CASKKGQNQETQYF,TGTGCCAGCAAGAAGGGACAGAATCAAGAGACCCAGTACTTC
-,-,TRBV9,TRBJ1-6,CASSATGGARSPLHF,TGTGCCAGCAGCGCAACGGGGGGGGCGCGTTCACCCCTCCACTTT
TRBD1,-,TRBV6-1,TRBJ2-7,CASTPGQAYEQYF,TGTGCCAGCACACCGGGACAGGCCTACGAGCAGTACTTC
-,-,TRBV5-1,TRBJ1-5,CASSPEGNQPQHF,TGCGCCAGCAGCCCGGAGGGCAATCAGCCCCAGCATTTT
TRBD2,-,TRBV9,TRBJ2-3,CASSFRGGEDTQYF,TGTGCCAGCAGCTTCCGTGGGGGGGAAGATACGCAGTATTTT
-,once,TRBV4-3,TRBJ2-7,CASSQEAYPQGSYEQYF,TGCGCCAGCAGCCAAGAGGCATATCCCCAGGGCTCCTACGAGCAGTACTTC
-,-,TRBV7-2,TRBJ1-4,CASSLGQVNEKLFF,TGTGCCAGCAGCTTAGGACAGGTTAATGAAAAACTGTTTTTT
TRBD1,-,TRBV7-9,TRBJ2-2,CASSLQGSTGELFF,TGTGCCAGCAGCCTACAGGGGAGCACCGGGGAGCTGTTTTTT